This T cell receptor beta chain was profiled in a study of metastatic and nonmetastatic thyroid tumors. Study details: The comparison covered peripheral blood and tumor or nodule tissue in malignant and benign thyroid patients. Whole-study findings and limits: It was reported that TCR beta diversity was significantly higher in malignant thyroid tumors than benign nodules, in blood and tumor.

In regard to this clone: Its antigen is undetermined. Possible read error: a much larger clone is one base away. Other DNA sequences in this sample translate to the same CDR3.

No treatment of any kind had been given to any patient before thyroid surgery. Source study methods: To classify distant metastasis in papillary thyroid cancer, a model was built from CDR3 differences across clinicopathological groups. TCRdb re-called the PCR reads with MiXCR. TCRdb, not the authors, supplied the V and J calls. The sample carries 45,000 or so clones, roughly 4% recorded once. This TCR derives from a female donor with papillary thyroid cancer or a benign thyroid nodule (not recorded which). Some clones in this sample may be carry-over from other donors' samples. The sample taken for sequencing was blood.

CDR3 nucleotide sequence: TGTACCATCAGTGAGCCAAACTACAGGAGCACAGATACGCAGTATTTT. Translated: CTISEPNYRSTDTQYF. This chain joins TRBV10-3 and TRBJ2-3; tentative D call: TRBD1 (5 bases). CDR1 ENHRY and CDR2 SYGVKD come from the germline V gene. The CDR3 totals 16 residues.